This entry lists 17 T cell receptor beta chains sequenced from one sample in a study of blood T cell repertoires in COVID-19. The table came from immunoSEQ multiplex PCR; TCRdb's copy has only in-frame clones and leaves some out. The sample holds 110,000 to 150,000 clones, more than 80% seen once. The sample consisted of PBMCs or T cells enriched from blood (not recorded which). The receptor set was obtained from a woman aged 18-35 years who had been exposed to COVID-19.

The genes are TRBV19 and TRBJ2-4; TRBD1 matches 7 bases. The CDR3 is made up of 16 amino acids. Germline-derived CDR1 and CDR2 are LNHDA and SQIVND (reference sequence). V gave up 5 bases and J gave up 0 bases; unmatched junction bases: 7. The CDR3, as DNA: TGTGCCAGTAGTTCCCCGGGACAGCTAGCCAAAAACATTCAGTACTTC. It yields the protein CASSSPGQLAKNIQYF.

This rearrangement joins TRBV5-1 to TRBJ2-6; 7 nucleotides match TRBD1. The germline CDR1 and CDR2 sequences are SGHRS and YFSETQ. The V and J ends lost 3 bases and 0 bases, in that order; junction bases with no gene match: 9. The CDR3 has 18 residues. CDR3 sequence (DNA): TGCGCCAGCAGCTATACCACGGGACAGAGCTCTGGGGCCAACGTCCTGACTTTC. It translates to CASSYTTGQSSGANVLTF.

The rearrangement uses TRBV7-2 and TRBJ1-5, with 7 nucleotides matching TRBD1. Germline V gene data show CDR1 as SGHTA and CDR2 as FQGNSA. With V trimmed by 1 base and J by 4 bases, 7 bases remained unmatched. CDR3 size: 16 residues. CDR3 sequence (DNA): TGTGCCAGCAGCTTAGAGTGGTCAGGGGGAAATCAGCCCCAGCATTTT. It specifies CASSLEWSGGNQPQHF.

This clone was recorded once. This chain joins TRBV24-1 and TRBJ2-2; a weak D match, TRBD1 (6 bases). The germline CDR1 and CDR2 sequences are KGHDR and SFDVKD. V gave up 9 bases and J gave up 2 bases, with 15 bases separating them. The CDR3 is made up of 15 amino acids. The CDR3 region has the DNA TGTGCCACCGCCCCCGGGACATCTAACACCGGGGAGCTGTTTTTT. It specifies CATAPGTSNTGELFF.

Details on this clone: An end of the junction differs from the germline gene, which may be a read error. The chain links TRBV10-3 to TRBJ2-7, with 11 bases aligning to TRBD2. The V gene's germline CDR1 is ENHRY and CDR2 SYGVKD. This CDR3 has 14 residues. The CDR3 DNA is TGTGCCACCAGTGGGACTAGCGGTAGGGACGAGCAGTACTTC. This gives the protein CATSGTSGRDEQYF.

V gene TRBV4-2 combines with J gene TRBJ2-3; 8 bases are a match to TRBD1. Germline values: CDR1 LGHNA, CDR2 YNFKEQ. The CDR3 totals 16 residues. J lost 0 bases, V lost 1 base, and 3 bases had no gene match. The CDR3 reads CASSQARDRSTDTQYF. CDR3 coding DNA: TGTGCCAGCAGCCAAGCGCGGGACAGGAGCACAGATACGCAGTATTTT.

The CDR3 nucleotides are TGTGCCATCAGTGAGGAGGCACCTCTGGAGACCCAGTACTTC. This translates into CAISEEAPLETQYF. The chain links TRBV10-3 to TRBJ2-5, with unresolved D. Trimming removed 2 bases at V and 5 bases at J, with 12 bases between. Germline-derived CDR1 and CDR2 are ENHRY and SYGVKD. CDR3 length: 14 residues.

The CDR3 protein is CASSPLGQGASTEAFF. Written as DNA, the CDR3 is TGTGCCAGCTCACCCCTGGGACAGGGGGCAAGTACTGAAGCTTTCTTT. The chain links TRBV18 to TRBJ1-1; TRBD1 agrees at 12 bases. V shed 3 bases, J shed 5 bases, and the junction held 7 bases outside the gene matches. CDR3 length: 16 amino acids. Germline V gives CDR1 KGHSH, CDR2 LQKENI.

The rearrangement joins TRBV20-1 to TRBJ2-1, with D maybe TRBD2 (6 bases). The CDR3 runs 15 residues. Trimming removed 3 bases at V and 5 bases at J, with 17 bases between. Per germline, CDR1 DFQATT and CDR2 SNEGSKA (reference sequence). This CDR3 is CSASESWREDNEQFF. CDR3 DNA sequence: TGCAGTGCTAGTGAGAGCTGGCGGGAAGACAATGAGCAGTTCTTC.

This chain uses TRBV4-2 with TRBJ2-3, with TRBD2 identical over 7 bases. Trimming at V came to 0 bases and at J to 4 bases, leaving 4 bases not matched to a gene. This CDR3 is 15 amino acids long. Looked up from germline, CDR1 is LGHNA and CDR2 is YNFKEQ. The CDR3 loop is CASSQETGGPDTQYF. CDR3 nucleotides: TGTGCCAGCAGCCAAGAGACGGGAGGCCCAGATACGCAGTATTTT.

With respect to this clone: The same CDR3 can be traced to other DNA sequences in this sample. The rearrangement joins TRBV28 to TRBJ1-2; TRBD1 might be the D (6 bases). V was trimmed by 8 bases and J by 4 bases, leaving 8 bases between them. From germline, CDR1 is MDHEN and CDR2 SYDVKM. This CDR3 is 11 amino acids long. The CDR3 reads CASSRGYGYTF. In DNA form, the CDR3 reads TGTGCCAGCTCCAGGGGCTATGGCTACACCTTC.

This chain's CDR3 is CASSFRDRGDQPQHF. CDR3 nucleotides: TGTGCCAGCAGTTTCCGGGACAGGGGGGATCAGCCCCAGCATTTT. This chain uses TRBV28 with TRBJ1-5, with 11 nucleotides matching TRBD1. This CDR3 region has 15 residues. CDR1 and CDR2 from the germline V gene are MDHEN and SYDVKM. V trimming: 3 bases; J trimming: 5 bases; junction bases outside the gene matches: 3.

A remark on this clone: Other DNA sequences from this sample encode an identical CDR3 as well. V gene TRBV3-1 (or the pseudogene TRBV3-2) combines with J gene TRBJ2-5, with a possible D match to TRBD2 (6 bases). The length of the CDR3 is 14 residues. V lost 0 bases, J lost 5 bases, and 10 bases lay in between. Germline assignment: CDR1 LGHDT and CDR2 YNNKEL (reference sequence). CDR3 DNA sequence: TGTGCCAGCAGCCAAGATGGGAGGAGGGAGACCCAGTACTTC. Translation: CASSQDGRRETQYF.

This chain joins TRBV30 and TRBJ1-4; weak D call: TRBD1 (5 bases). Germline CDR1 GTSNPN, CDR2 SVGIG (reference sequence). Trimming removed 0 bases at V and 7 bases at J, with 9 bases between. This CDR3 contains 13 residues. The CDR3 protein is CAWSVRVREKLFF. The CDR3 DNA reads TGTGCCTGGAGTGTCAGGGTACGTGAAAAACTGTTTTTT.

The rearrangement links TRBV3-1 (or the pseudogene TRBV3-2) to TRBJ1-2; D unresolved. The germline V gene has CDR1 LGHDT and CDR2 YNNKEL (reference sequence). The V and J ends lost 1 base and 10 bases respectively, with 10 bases between them. This CDR3 region has 12 residues. CDR3 in amino acids: CASSQAARSYTF. The CDR3 DNA reads as TGTGCCAGCAGCCAAGCGGCGCGGTCCTACACCTTC.

The rearrangement links TRBV2 to TRBJ2-7, with TRBD2 matching over 9 bases. The CDR3 sequence is 15 residues long. Germline loops: CDR1 SNHLY, CDR2 FYNNEI. J was trimmed by 1 base and V by 7 bases; bases with no gene match: 8. This chain's CDR3 is CASIEISGGSYEQYF. The CDR3 nucleotides are TGTGCCAGCATAGAAATCAGCGGGGGGTCCTACGAGCAGTACTTC.

The V and J genes are TRBV7-9 and TRBJ2-7; D gene uncertain. Germline V lookup: CDR1 SEHNR, CDR2 FQNEAQ (reference sequence). The CDR3 runs to 12 residues. The V end was cut by 3 bases, the J end by 1 base, with 4 bases between. In DNA form, the CDR3 reads TGTGCCAGCAGCTTCCGGTCCTACGAGCAGTACTTC. Translating it yields CASSFRSYEQYF. The full variable domain, with the rest looked up from reference TRBV7-9 and TRBJ2-7, is DTGVSQNPRHKITKRGQNVTFRCDPISEHNRLYWYRQTLGQGPEFLTYFQNEAQLEKSRLLSDRFSAERPKGSFSTLEIQRTEQGDSAMYLCASSFRSYEQYFGPGTRLTVT.